The 32 T cell receptor beta chains below all came from one sample that was sequenced in a study of OX40 agonist ivuxolimab in advanced cancers. TCRdb's table, derived via immunoSEQ multiplex PCR, lists solely in-frame clones and lacks some. This sample has 45,000 to 60,000 clones, with approximately 85% found just once. The source was CD4+ or CD8+ T cells sorted from blood, collected in a trial of the OX40 agonist ivuxolimab. These receptors were obtained from an adult with an advanced solid tumor such as melanoma, head and neck, liver or kidney cancer.

The gene calls are TRBV30 and TRBJ1-6, with D unclear. The CDR3 length is 15 residues. Trimming removed 5 bases from V and 2 bases from J, with 13 bases in between. Germline V gene sequence: CDR1 GTSNPN, CDR2 SVGIG (reference sequence). CDR3 nucleotide sequence: TGTGCCTGGTCCCAGCGCGGGACCTATAATTCACCCCTCCACTTT. It specifies CAWSQRGTYNSPLHF.

V gene TRBV14 combines with J gene TRBJ1-3, with D maybe TRBD1 (6 bases). The CDR3 has 13 amino acids. Germline CDR1 reads SGHDN; CDR2 reads FVKESK. With 6 bases removed from V and 4 bases from J, the gap between germline ends came to 10 bases. CDR3 in amino acids: CASRKTGGNTIYF. DNA for the CDR3: TGTGCCAGCAGAAAGACAGGCGGAAACACCATATATTTT.

This clone was found once. This chain uses TRBV7-2 with TRBJ2-1; D tentatively fits TRBD1 or TRBD2 (5 bases each). There are 14 residues in the CDR3. Trimming took 7 bases from V and 8 from J, leaving 18 bases between them. Germline V CDR1 and CDR2: SGHTA, FQGNSA. Here the CDR3 reads CASNRDPSVDEQFF. The CDR3 DNA reads as TGTGCCAGCAACCGGGACCCGTCGGTCGATGAGCAGTTCTTC.

J is TRBJ2-2 and V is TRBV2, with D possibly TRBD2 on 6 matching bases. Germline V gives CDR1 SNHLY, CDR2 FYNNEI. The V end lost 5 bases, the J end lost 5 bases, and 21 bases lay between the germline ends. The CDR3 runs to 17 residues. CDR3 DNA sequence: TGTGCCAGCAGTTTCCAGGGAGCCGGGAGTGGGACCGGGGAGCTGTTTTTT. The encoded protein is CASSFQGAGSGTGELFF.

The chain is built from TRBV7-2 and TRBJ2-5, with 8 bases aligning to TRBD1. The CDR3 runs 13 residues. J gave up 4 bases and V 5 bases, and 3 bases lay outside the gene matches. Germline loops: CDR1 SGHTA, CDR2 FQGNSA. The CDR3 loop is CASSPGGVETQYF. CDR3 bases: TGTGCCAGCAGCCCAGGGGGCGTAGAGACCCAGTACTTC.

This clone came up once. One end of the junction fails to match germline, which may point to a read error. The chain uses TRBV5-1 and TRBJ1-2, with TRBD1 matching over 8 bases. CDR1 SGHRS and CDR2 YFSETQ come from the germline V gene. This CDR3 region has 11 residues. The DNA for the CDR3 is TGCGCCAGCAGCGACTACCGGGACAGGTCCTTC. Encoded protein: CASSDYRDRSF.

The chain couples TRBV6-5 to TRBJ2-3; no firm D call. The germline V gene has CDR1 MNHEY and CDR2 SVGAGI. The CDR3 extends over 12 amino acids. Trimming removed 5 bases at V and 4 bases at J, with 7 bases between. The CDR3 bases are TGTGCCAGCAGTCGAAAGTCAGATACGCAGTATTTT. It specifies CASSRKSDTQYF.

The chain has TRBV6-5 and TRBJ2-1; maybe TRBD2 (6 bases). The length of the CDR3 is 14 residues. Germline CDR1 MNHEY, CDR2 SVGAGI. The germline V and J ends were trimmed by 6 bases and 3 bases, with 12 bases remaining between them. The CDR3 DNA reads as TGTGCCAGCAGACCGGGACTGGGCTACAATGAGCAGTTCTTC. This sequence encodes CASRPGLGYNEQFF.

The J gene is TRBJ2-1, the V gene TRBV7-2; D is possibly TRBD1 (5 bases). Per germline, CDR1 SGHTA and CDR2 FQGNSA. The CDR3 runs 12 residues. Trimming stripped 6 bases from V and 10 bases from J, with 13 bases between. CDR3 sequence: CASSSKDTEQFF. In DNA, the CDR3 is TGTGCCAGCAGTTCAAAGGACACAGAGCAGTTCTTC.

By frequency in the sample, this clone is medium-sized (0.01 to 0.1%). The J gene is TRBJ2-7, the V gene TRBV30, with 9 bases fitting TRBD1. J was trimmed by 7 bases and V by 3 bases; bases with no gene match: 10. Germline loops: CDR1 GTSNPN, CDR2 SVGIG (reference sequence). The CDR3 is 14 residues long. The CDR3 here is CAWSQIGTGNEQYF. CDR3 in DNA: TGTGCCTGGAGCCAAATCGGGACAGGGAATGAGCAGTACTTC. Filled out from reference TRBV30 and TRBJ2-7, the complete variable domain reads SQTIHQWPATLVQPVGSPLSLECTVEGTSNPNLYWYRQAAGRGLQLLFYSVGIGQISSEVPQNLSASRPQDRQFILSSKKLLLSDSGFYLCAWSQIGTGNEQYFGPGTRLTVT.

The chain recombines TRBV2 with TRBJ2-1, with TRBD2 matching over 8 bases. Looked up from germline, CDR1 is SNHLY and CDR2 is FYNNEI. There are 13 residues in the CDR3. V was clipped by 6 bases and J by 5 bases; unmatched bases: 3. The CDR3 here is CASRLAENNEQFF. CDR3 sequence (DNA): TGTGCCAGCAGACTAGCGGAGAACAATGAGCAGTTCTTC.

V and J are TRBV2 and TRBJ1-5; D may be TRBD1 (5 bases). The germline V and J ends were trimmed by 1 base and 6 bases, with 13 bases remaining between them. This CDR3 contains 15 residues. Germline values: CDR1 SNHLY, CDR2 FYNNEI. The CDR3 DNA sequence: TGTGCCAGCAGTGAAGTGCAGGGAATGAGTCAGCCCCAGCATTTT. Translation: CASSEVQGMSQPQHF.

CDR3 sequence (DNA): TGTGCCAGCAGTGGGGGAATGGGGGCAACTAATGAAAAACTGTTTTTT. It codes for CASSGGMGATNEKLFF. V usage is TRBV25-1 and J usage is TRBJ1-4; TRBD1 might be the D (5 bases). The CDR3 has 16 residues. Trimming left V 4 bases short and J 0 bases short, with 12 bases between. Germline assignment: CDR1 MGHDK and CDR2 SYGVNS.

The V and J genes are TRBV5-1 and TRBJ2-1, with D unclear. The CDR3 spans 15 residues. CDR1 is SGHRS and CDR2 is YFSETQ in the germline V gene. The germline V and J ends were trimmed by 0 bases and 5 bases, with 12 bases remaining between them. Written as DNA, the CDR3 is TGCGCCAGCAGCTTGGCCGTGGTAACAGACAATGAGCAGTTCTTC. Protein product: CASSLAVVTDNEQFF.

The chain combines TRBV27 with TRBJ2-1; tentatively, D is TRBD1 (5 bases). Trimming removed 4 bases from V and 7 bases from J, with 14 bases in between. There are 14 residues in the CDR3. Germline V gives CDR1 MNHEY, CDR2 SMNVEV (reference sequence). CDR3 sequence (DNA): TGTGCCAGCAGTTCTCCGCCCAGGGTAAATGAGCAGTTCTTC. This encodes CASSSPPRVNEQFF.

The chain uses TRBV7-2 and TRBJ2-5; D is unclear. The germline V gene encodes CDR1 SGHTA and CDR2 FQGNSA. The V end lost 5 bases, the J end lost 2 bases, and 3 bases lay between the germline ends. This CDR3 is built from 11 residues. The CDR3 loop reads CASSAQETQYF. The CDR3 coding sequence is TGTGCCAGCAGCGCACAAGAGACCCAGTACTTC.

The sample holds one count of this clone. V is TRBV5-1 and J is TRBJ1-1; 7 bases fit TRBD1. The trim removed 4 bases at V and 4 bases at J, leaving 4 bases unmatched. CDR3 length equals 13 residues. Germline V gene data show CDR1 as SGHRS and CDR2 as YFSETQ. CDR3 protein: CASSERDSTEAFF. The CDR3 bases are TGCGCCAGCAGCGAAAGGGACAGCACTGAAGCTTTCTTT. The full variable domain, in which reference TRBV5-1 and TRBJ1-1 provide the parts outside the CDR3, is KAGVTQTPRYLIKTRGQQVTLSCSPISGHRSVSWYQQTPGQGLQFLFEYFSETQRNKGNFPGRFSGRQFSNSRSEMNVSTLELGDSALYLCASSERDSTEAFFGQGTRLTVV.

In its sample, this clone was seen a few times. One end of the junction does not line up with germline, which may come from a read error. The chain combines TRBV5-4 with TRBJ2-2, with 7 bases identical to TRBD1. The CDR3 consists of 14 residues. CDR1 SGHNT and CDR2 YYREEE come from the germline V gene (reference sequence). CDR3 loop: CASNPRGNSGELFF. CDR3 coding DNA: TGTGCCAGCAACCCCAGGGGGAACTCCGGGGAGCTGTTTTTT.

The rearrangement joins TRBV10-2 to TRBJ2-7; D is unresolved. Germline CDR1 is WSHSY and CDR2 is SAAADI. The CDR3 is 13 residues long. V gave up 0 bases and J gave up 9 bases, with 12 bases separating them. CDR3 DNA sequence: TGCGCCAGCAGTGAGTCGGATATGTCCGCGCAGTACTTC. It codes for CASSESDMSAQYF.

The chain is built from TRBV10-3 and TRBJ1-6; TRBD1 might be the D (5 bases). Trimming stripped 10 bases from V and 8 bases from J, with 27 bases between. Germline values: CDR1 ENHRY, CDR2 SYGVKD. This CDR3 spans 17 amino acids. CDR3 nucleotides: TGTGCCAGCACCTCCAGAAGGTCCACCGCCAGGGATTCACCCCTCCACTTT. Amino acids: CASTSRRSTARDSPLHF.

The chain has TRBV10-2 and TRBJ2-7; 7 bases match TRBD1. CDR3 length: 13 residues. The germline gives CDR1 WSHSY, CDR2 SAAADI. The trim removed 7 bases at V and 4 bases at J, leaving 7 bases unmatched. CDR3 sequence (DNA): TGCGCCAGCACATTGACAGGGAAGTACGAGCAGTACTTC. It translates to CASTLTGKYEQYF.

This rearrangement joins TRBV9 to TRBJ1-1; 7 bases line up with TRBD1. From germline, CDR1 is SGDLS and CDR2 YYNGEE. CDR3 size: 10 residues. This CDR3 reads CVDREWVAFF. As DNA, the CDR3 is TGTGTCGACAGGGAGTGGGTAGCTTTCTTT.

The V gene is TRBV6-6, the J gene TRBJ1-5, with 12 positions matching TRBD1. Trimming at V came to 5 bases and at J to 6 bases, leaving 5 bases not matched to a gene. The CDR3 runs to 15 residues. Germline assignment: CDR1 MNHNY and CDR2 SVGAGI (reference sequence). The CDR3, as DNA: TGTGCCAGCAGTCCGGGACAGGGGGCTTTTCAGCCCCAGCATTTT. Translated, it gives CASSPGQGAFQPQHF.

The chain has TRBV30 and TRBJ1-3, with a possible D match to TRBD1 (5 bases). CDR1 and CDR2 from the germline V gene are GTSNPN and SVGIG (reference sequence). V was trimmed by 2 bases and J by 3 bases, leaving 8 bases between them. The CDR3 is made up of 13 amino acids. CDR3 in amino acids: CAWSTGLGNTIYF. The CDR3, as DNA: TGTGCCTGGAGTACGGGGCTTGGAAACACCATATATTTT.

The V gene is TRBV6-1, the J gene TRBJ1-6; unclear D gene. This CDR3 contains 12 residues. Trimming shortened V by 5 bases and J by 8 bases, and 7 bases separated the two germline ends. The germline V gene has CDR1 MNHNS and CDR2 SASEGT. The CDR3 sequence: CASSRLDSPLHF. The CDR3 DNA follows: TGTGCCAGCAGTCGACTGGATTCACCCCTCCACTTT.

The V and J genes are TRBV27 and TRBJ1-5, with no clear D. V lost 5 bases, J lost 0 bases, and 14 bases lay in between. The CDR3 totals 16 residues. The germline CDR1 and CDR2 sequences are MNHEY and SMNVEV (reference sequence). This CDR3 reads CASSMGGLYSNQPQHF. DNA of the CDR3: TGTGCCAGCAGTATGGGAGGGCTCTATAGCAATCAGCCCCAGCATTTT.

This chain uses TRBV7-2 with TRBJ1-3; 7 nucleotides agree with TRBD1. V was pared by 4 bases and J by 1 base, with 4 bases of the junction left unmatched. CDR1 and CDR2 (germline): SGHTA, FQGNSA. CDR3 size: 15 residues. CDR3 region: CASSSYRGSGNTIYF. In DNA, the CDR3 is TGTGCCAGCAGCTCTTACAGGGGTTCTGGAAACACCATATATTTT.

The chain has TRBV5-6 and TRBJ1-5; tentative D call: TRBD1 (5 bases). CDR1 and CDR2 from the germline V gene are SGHDT and YYEEEE. This CDR3 has 15 residues. V lost 1 base and J 3 bases, leaving 11 bases between the germline ends. The CDR3 DNA sequence: TGTGCCAGCAGCTTGTATTCAGGGCACAATCAGCCCCAGCATTTT. This encodes CASSLYSGHNQPQHF.

A remark on this clone: Other DNA sequences in the sample encode the same CDR3. CDR3 nucleotides: TGCGCCAGCAGCTTGGACAGCATCCCCGGTGGCTACACCTTC. It codes for CASSLDSIPGGYTF. The V gene is TRBV5-1, the J gene TRBJ1-2; D unclear. The CDR3 is made up of 14 amino acids. Germline V CDR1 and CDR2: SGHRS, YFSETQ. Deletions cut 0 bases from V and 7 bases from J, with 13 bases between.

The chain combines TRBV5-5 with TRBJ2-1; maybe TRBD2 (5 bases). The CDR3 has 14 amino acids. Germline V lookup: CDR1 SGHKS, CDR2 YYEKEE (reference sequence). Between the trimmed V and J ends, which lost 0 bases and 7 bases, there was a span of 11 bases. The DNA for the CDR3 is TGTGCCAGCAGCTTGGTTCTAGCTGGGAATGAGCAGTTCTTC. The encoded protein is CASSLVLAGNEQFF.

The rearrangement uses TRBV5-8 and TRBJ2-2; D perhaps matches TRBD1 (5 bases). Germline V gene data show CDR1 as SGHTS and CDR2 as YDEGEE. Trimming took 3 bases from V and 5 from J, leaving 11 bases between them. This CDR3 contains 14 residues. The CDR3, as DNA: TGTGCCAGCAGCTCAAGGGGTGGTACCGGGGAGCTGTTTTTT. Protein sequence: CASSSRGGTGELFF.

Regarding this clone: Compared with germline, one end of the junction differs, possibly owing to a read error. The gene calls are TRBV7-7 and TRBJ2-7, with TRBD1 matching over 9 bases. Germline CDR1 is SSHAT and CDR2 is FNYEAQ (reference sequence). This CDR3 is built from 13 residues. CDR3: CASSLGQGGSLYF. In DNA form, the CDR3 reads TGTGCTAGCAGCTTGGGACAGGGTGGTTCGCTGTACTTC.